The TCR beta chain described here comes from a study of monozygotic twins with inflammatory bowel disease. There are 15 residues in the CDR3. Germline V lookup: CDR1 LGHNA, CDR2 YNFKEQ. TCRdb re-analyzed the 5' RACE reads; it lists each CDR3 protein once, without DNA. The listing records approximately 420,000 distinct CDR3 sequences. This chain links TRBV4-2 with TRBJ1-1; the TCRdb call, TRBD1, lacks DNA for checking. The receptor was derived from a human donor with ulcerative colitis or Crohn's disease, or a healthy co-twin of an affected twin (not recorded which). What was sequenced was blood. CDR3 amino acids: CASSPVSQVNTEAFF.